Each of the 28 T cell receptor beta chains below was sequenced from the same sample in a study of post-analysis software for immune sequencing data. Whole-study findings and limits: There were five or six TRBV segments more frequent in patients than controls, and TRBV5-6, TRBV5-1 and TRBV20-1 were among them.

These receptors have no known antigen. Researchers reported that TCR beta cDNA libraries carried unique molecular identifiers. TCRdb re-analysed the PCR reads in MiXCR, keeping a single row per CDR3 protein. The sample lists about 460,000 distinct CDR3 sequences; around 40% were seen once. Sequenced: blood. The origin of the receptors is a girl aged 5-17 years with multiple sclerosis.

The chain carries TRBV25-1 and TRBJ1-2; no clear D. Germline CDR1 is MGHDK and CDR2 is SYGVNS. The V end was cut by 3 bases, the J end by 1 base, with 3 bases between. The CDR3 is 12 amino acids. The CDR3 protein is CASSDHNYGYTF. The DNA of the CDR3 is TGTGCCAGCAGTGACCATAACTATGGCTACACCTTC.

This chain joins TRBV7-2 and TRBJ2-7; 8 bases agree with TRBD2. The tail of the sequence fits TRBJ2-5 better, so the J call may be wrong. CDR3 length: 14 residues. The germline V gene has CDR1 SGHTA and CDR2 FQGNSA. In DNA, the CDR3 is TGTGCCAGCAGCTTGGGACTAGAATGGGGGACCCAGTACTTC. Protein product: CASSLGLEWGTQYF.

This clonotype has more than one count but fewer than ten. This rearrangement joins TRBV5-1 to TRBJ2-5, with D perhaps matching TRBD2 (6 bases). CDR1 is SGHRS and CDR2 is YFSETQ in the germline V gene. The V gene lost 4 bases and the J gene lost 0 bases, with 16 bases spanning the gap. The CDR3 is made up of 16 amino acids. DNA of the CDR3: TGCGCCAGCAGCCGGGGGAGAGGCGCGGACCAAGAGACCCAGTACTTC. Translated: CASSRGRGADQETQYF.

This clonotype was observed a few times. V is TRBV28 and J is TRBJ2-7, with a tentative D call TRBD2 (6 bases). Germline V CDR1 and CDR2: MDHEN, SYDVKM. V lost 8 bases and J lost 3, with 14 bases in between. This CDR3 region has 13 residues. CDR3 DNA: TGTGCCAGCCGGAGGGCAGAAGACTACGAGCAGTACTTC. Amino acid sequence: CASRRAEDYEQYF.

This chain connects TRBV6-5 to TRBJ2-1; no clear D. Germline V CDR1 and CDR2: MNHEY, SVGAGI. There are 12 residues in the CDR3. V dropped 5 bases and J dropped 7 bases, with 9 bases sitting between them. This chain's CDR3 is CASSNSQNEQFF. Here the CDR3 DNA reads TGTGCCAGCAGTAATAGTCAAAATGAGCAGTTCTTC.

The rearrangement joins TRBV20-1 to TRBJ2-4; D not resolved. Trimming left V 0 bases short and J 6 bases short, with 6 bases between. CDR1 and CDR2 (germline): DFQATT, SNEGSKA (reference sequence). The CDR3 contains 12 residues. The CDR3 reads CSARDDLNIQYF. As DNA, the CDR3 is TGCAGTGCTAGAGATGACTTAAACATTCAGTACTTC.

V usage is TRBV28 and J usage is TRBJ1-1; 8 nucleotides align to TRBD1. Germline V gene lookup returns CDR1 MDHEN and CDR2 SYDVKM. This CDR3 comprises 15 residues. V lost 5 bases to trimming and J lost 3 bases; unmatched junction nucleotides: 8. The CDR3 bases are TGTGCCAGCAGTACTCGACAGGGGTTCGACACTGAAGCTTTCTTT. This codes for CASSTRQGFDTEAFF.

The chain employs TRBV20-1 and TRBJ2-1; possible D gene TRBD2, 6 bases. Between the trimmed V and J ends, which lost 3 bases and 9 bases, there was a span of 15 bases. Per the germline V gene, CDR1 is DFQATT and CDR2 is SNEGSKA (reference sequence). This CDR3 has 13 amino acids. CDR3 in amino acids: CSASGSGFSEQFF. The DNA for the CDR3 is TGCAGTGCTAGCGGGAGTGGGTTTAGTGAGCAGTTCTTC.

By frequency in the sample, this clonotype is medium-sized. The chain combines TRBV27 with TRBJ2-7; no reliable D call. The CDR3 has 16 residues. CDR1 MNHEY and CDR2 SMNVEV come from the germline V gene (reference sequence). The V end was cut by 6 bases, the J end by 0 bases, with 18 bases between. The DNA of the CDR3 is TGTGCCAGCAGCCCGTCCCAACCGGTCGTCTCCTACGAGCAGTACTTC. Translation gives CASSPSQPVVSYEQYF.

The chain is built from TRBV28 and TRBJ1-2, with TRBD1 matching 8 bases. The CDR3 is 17 amino acids. V trimming: 6 bases; J trimming: 0 bases; junction bases outside the gene matches: 12. CDR1 is MDHEN and CDR2 is SYDVKM in the germline V gene. CDR3 residues: CASSFPLGTGANYGYTF. CDR3 nucleotides: TGTGCCAGCAGCTTCCCCCTTGGGACAGGAGCTAACTATGGCTACACCTTC.

This clonotype was counted once. DNA for the CDR3: TGTGCCAGCAGCGTAAGGCGGGAGTCGGTCGAGACTCAGTACTTC. Protein sequence: CASSVRRESVETQYF. The J gene is TRBJ2-7, the V gene TRBV7-2, with 7 bases fitting TRBD2. Per the germline V gene, CDR1 is SGHTA and CDR2 is FQGNSA. The CDR3 runs 15 residues. V dropped 5 bases and J dropped 10; count of bases not matched to a gene: 17.

The V and J genes are TRBV12-3 or TRBV12-4 and TRBJ2-1; 8 nucleotides agree with TRBD2. The CDR3 has 14 amino acids. V lost 2 bases to trimming and J lost 8 bases; unmatched junction nucleotides: 5. The CDR3 protein is CASSLYLAGDEQFF. CDR3 nucleotide sequence: TGTGCCAGCAGTTTATACCTAGCGGGCGATGAGCAGTTCTTC.

The CDR3 DNA reads TGTGCCAGCAGCAGGACAGGGGAAGCTCGGGAGCTGTTTTTT. Translated: CASSRTGEARELFF. The chain uses TRBV27 and TRBJ2-2; 9 positions agree with TRBD1. Germline lookup yields CDR1 MNHEY and CDR2 SMNVEV (reference sequence). The CDR3 has 14 amino acids. The ends lost 6 bases at V and 9 bases at J; junction bases unmatched: 8.

This clonotype was counted only a few times. The chain is built from TRBV5-1 and TRBJ2-7; 10 nucleotides agree with TRBD1. This CDR3 is 15 amino acids long. Trimming removed 3 bases from V and 0 bases from J; junction bases left unmatched: 3. Germline values: CDR1 SGHRS, CDR2 YFSETQ. CDR3 region: CASSWGQGHSYEQYF. In DNA form, the CDR3 reads TGCGCCAGCAGCTGGGGACAGGGGCACTCCTACGAGCAGTACTTC.

In its sample, this clonotype was seen a few times. The rearrangement joins TRBV24-1 to TRBJ1-5; 9 bases match TRBD1. Per germline, CDR1 KGHDR and CDR2 SFDVKD. The CDR3 has 14 residues. The ends lost 11 bases at V and 6 bases at J; junction bases unmatched: 10. The CDR3 protein is CAIAGGQGRQPQHF. CDR3 DNA: TGTGCCATTGCGGGGGGACAGGGTCGTCAGCCCCAGCATTTT.

This chain joins TRBV27 and TRBJ2-7; D is possibly TRBD1 or TRBD2 (5 bases each). The CDR3 has 15 amino acids. V was pared by 3 bases and J by 0 bases, with 12 bases between. Germline V gene data show CDR1 as MNHEY and CDR2 as SMNVEV (reference sequence). The CDR3 DNA reads as TGTGCCAGCAGTTTTGAGGGGCGGAGCTCCTACGAGCAGTACTTC. This sequence encodes CASSFEGRSSYEQYF.

This chain links TRBV5-5 with TRBJ2-7, with TRBD1 matching over 12 bases. The germline V gene encodes CDR1 SGHKS and CDR2 YYEKEE (reference sequence). CDR3 size: 19 residues. V trimming: 2 bases; J trimming: 3 bases; junction bases outside the gene matches: 15. DNA of the CDR3: TGTGCCAGCAGCTTTAAGGGGACGGGACAGGGGGCTATCGTCTACGAGCAGTACTTC. Its translation: CASSFKGTGQGAIVYEQYF.

The J gene is TRBJ2-1, the V gene TRBV20-1; D gene ambiguous. The CDR3 totals 15 residues. Germline V gene data show CDR1 as DFQATT and CDR2 as SNEGSKA (reference sequence). V was trimmed by 5 bases and J by 3 bases, leaving 17 bases between them. The CDR3 nucleotides are TGCAGTGCTGACCCTCGGGTTGCGAGCTACAATGAGCAGTTCTTC. It is translated as CSADPRVASYNEQFF.

On this clonotype: One junction end disagrees with the germline gene, perhaps due to a read error. The rearrangement links TRBV7-2 to TRBJ2-1; 14 bases match TRBD2. Germline CDR1 and CDR2: SGHTA and FQGNSA. This CDR3 region has 17 residues. The CDR3: CAGSSGLAGVTYNEQFF. The CDR3 DNA is TGTGCCGGCAGCTCGGGACTAGCGGGAGTCACCTACAATGAGCAGTTCTTC.

As concerns this clonotype: One end of the junction does not line up with germline, which may come from a read error. This rearrangement joins TRBV28 to TRBJ2-7, with D possibly being TRBD2 (6 bases). The CDR3 consists of 12 residues. Germline CDR1 reads MDHEN; CDR2 reads SYDVKM. CDR3 sequence reads: CASIGLNYKQYF. CDR3 DNA: TGTGCCAGCATCGGACTAAACTACAAGCAGTACTTC.

The chain recombines TRBV6-5 with TRBJ2-1; D not resolved. The CDR3 contains 14 residues. V lost 0 bases and J 8 bases, leaving 11 bases between the germline ends. CDR1 and CDR2 from the germline V gene are MNHEY and SVGAGI. The CDR3 loop reads CASSYSGFRDEQFF. CDR3 nucleotides: TGTGCCAGCAGTTACTCCGGGTTTAGGGATGAGCAGTTCTTC.

Of note for this clonotype: Sequence at one end of the junction differs from germline and may be a read error. The V gene is TRBV5-1, the J gene TRBJ1-1; D might be TRBD1 (5 bases). The germline gives CDR1 SGHRS, CDR2 YFSETQ. The length of the CDR3 is 15 residues. The CDR3 loop reads CANSLNTGRNTEAFF. DNA of the CDR3: TGCGCCAACAGCTTGAACACAGGTCGAAATACTGAAGCTTTCTTT.

The V call is TRBV12-3 or TRBV12-4, the J call TRBJ2-5; maybe TRBD2 (5 bases). Trimming shortened V by 3 bases and J by 1 base, and 12 bases separated the two germline ends. The CDR3 contains 15 residues. The CDR3 DNA is TGTGCCAGCAGTTTCTCCCCGAGGGTCCAAGAGACCCAGTACTTC. It codes for CASSFSPRVQETQYF.

The J gene is TRBJ2-5, the V gene TRBV20-1; 10 bases are shared with TRBD2. With the DNA end fitting TRBJ2-7 better, the J assignment may be wrong. The V gene's germline CDR1 is DFQATT and CDR2 SNEGSKA (reference sequence). The CDR3 has 14 amino acids. This chain's CDR3 is CSARLAGVVYEQYF. The CDR3 DNA is TGCAGTGCTAGACTAGCGGGAGTTGTCTACGAGCAGTACTTC.

This clonotype has a handful of counts. The chain employs TRBV15 and TRBJ2-7; 16 positions match TRBD2. The CDR3 is made up of 19 amino acids. Per germline, CDR1 LNHNV and CDR2 YYDKDF (reference sequence). The ends lost 0 bases at V and 5 bases at J; junction bases unmatched: 10. The CDR3 DNA follows: TGTGCCACCAGCAGAGACGCGCCGGGACTAGCGGGAGGGTTCGACGAGCAGTACTTC. This gives the protein CATSRDAPGLAGGFDEQYF.

The chain recombines TRBV28 with TRBJ2-5; D is undetermined. The ends were cut back, 6 bases at V and 5 bases at J, with 13 bases in the middle. Germline V gives CDR1 MDHEN, CDR2 SYDVKM. The CDR3 consists of 13 residues. The CDR3 here is CASRRSPAETQYF. DNA of the CDR3: TGTGCCAGCAGAAGGTCGCCGGCGGAGACCCAGTACTTC.

The V gene is TRBV4-1, the J gene TRBJ2-1, with no clear D. The germline CDR1 and CDR2 sequences are MGHRA and YSYEKL. The length of the CDR3 is 19 residues. V lost 3 bases, J lost 0 bases, and 21 bases lay in between. This chain's CDR3 is CASSQDPFEGRASYNEQFF. The CDR3 DNA sequence: TGCGCCAGCAGCCAGGACCCCTTCGAAGGAAGGGCCTCCTACAATGAGCAGTTCTTC.

A note on this clonotype: One end of the junction is discordant with germline, which a read error may explain. V is TRBV5-8 and J is TRBJ1-2, with TRBD1 as a possible D gene (5 bases). Germline CDR1 is SGHTS and CDR2 is YDEGEE. The CDR3 covers 15 residues. This CDR3 reads CAISPGADFNYGYTF. The CDR3 region has the DNA TGTGCCATCAGCCCCGGGGCGGACTTCAACTATGGCTACACCTTC.